A selection of T cell receptor beta chains follows, all from one sample in a study of shared clonotypes between healthy human individuals. Sequenced by immunoSEQ multiplex PCR; TCRdb stores in-frame clones only, minus some. The profile shows over a million clones, more than 95% of them singletons. Sample: naive CD4+ T cells sorted from blood. The receptors here all came from a man aged 25 to 40 in good health. Each CDR3 is given with its conserved first and last residue. A D gene is named only where the DNA matches it firmly. Clone sizes are given selectively: once, few, many, or a class where the clone is expanded.

>TRBJ1-5|.|.|TRBV6-6
TGTGCCAGCAGTTACGTTAAGGGGAAAGGCAATCAGCCCCAGCATTTT
CASSYVKGKGNQPQHF
>TRBJ2-7|.|.|TRBV28
TGTGCCAGCAGTCAGAACTACGAGCAGTACTTC
CASSQNYEQYF
>TRBJ2-7|.|TRBD1|TRBV5-1
TGCGCCAGCAGCTTGGACCTCGATTTCCGGACAGGGTCCTACGAGCAGTACTTC
CASSLDLDFRTGSYEQYF
>TRBJ2-2|.|TRBD2|TRBV29-1
TGCAGCGTTGTGGGACTAAGGAACACCGGGGAGCTGTTTTTT
CSVVGLRNTGELFF
>TRBJ2-7|.|.|TRBV7-2
TGTGCCAGCAGCTTAGTGCGGTTCGGAGGGCCCTACGAGCAGTACTTC
CASSLVRFGGPYEQYF
>TRBJ1-3|.|.|TRBV9
TGTGCCAGCAGCGGGGCTCTCTTGAACACCATATATTTT
CASSGALLNTIYF
>TRBJ2-4|.|.|TRBV6-1
TGTGCCAGCAGTGAGATTAGCGGAGCCAAAAACATTCAGTACTTC
CASSEISGAKNIQYF
>TRBJ1-3|.|.|TRBV6-5
TGTGCCAGCAGTTCCGAAGACAGGGGAAACACCATATATTTT
CASSSEDRGNTIYF
>TRBJ1-4|.|TRBD1|TRBV4-3
TGCGCCAGCCAGAGAAGACAGGGATTTTCTGCAACTAATGAAAAACTGTTTTTT
CASQRRQGFSATNEKLFF
>TRBJ2-2|once|TRBD1|TRBV19
TGTGCCAGTAGTACCCCAGGGGGACGGACCGGGGAGCTGTTTTTT
CASSTPGGRTGELFF
>TRBJ2-1|.|.|TRBV5-1
TGCGCCAGCAGCTTGGAACTAAATGAGCAGTTCTTC
CASSLELNEQFF
>TRBJ2-1|.|TRBD2|TRBV5-4
TGTGCCAGCACCGATCGACTAGCGTCATACAATGAGCAGTTCTTC
CASTDRLASYNEQFF
>TRBJ2-7|.|.|TRBV5-4
TGTGCCAGCAGCTTGGATGTGATGGGCTACGAGCAGTACTTC
CASSLDVMGYEQYF
>TRBJ2-5|.|.|TRBV19
TGTGCCAGTAGTATAACAGGGTTGGGGACCCAGTACTTC
CASSITGLGTQYF
>TRBJ2-1|.|TRBD2|TRBV19
TGTGCCAGTAGGCCGGGACTAGCGGGAGGTGGGTGGCAGTTCTTC
CASRPGLAGGGWQFF
>TRBJ1-1|.|.|TRBV28
TGTGCCAGCAGTTTAACCCAAGGTCGCACTGAAGCTTTCTTT
CASSLTQGRTEAFF
>TRBJ2-5|.|.|TRBV5-5
TGTGCCAGCACCCTCCCCCCCGGGGGGCCGGAGACCCAGTACTTC
CASTLPPGGPETQYF
>TRBJ2-1|.|TRBD2|TRBV7-9
TGTGCCAGCAGCTTAGTGGGGACTAGGGGTAGGGAGTTCTTC
CASSLVGTRGREFF
>TRBJ1-1|.|.|TRBV7-2
TGTGCCAGCAACATTAAAGGACAGAAAGAAGCTTTCTTT
CASNIKGQKEAFF
>TRBJ2-7|.|.|TRBV28
TGTGCCAGCAGTCTTTCCTCCTACGAGCAGTACTTC
CASSLSSYEQYF
>TRBJ2-1|.|.|TRBV7-2
TGTGCCAGCAGCTTAGCGCTAGCGAACAATGAGCAGTTCTTC
CASSLALANNEQFF
>TRBJ2-1|.|.|TRBV5-1
TGCGCCAGCAGATCCGGGTCCGGGCTCAATGAGCAGTTCTTC
CASRSGSGLNEQFF
>TRBJ2-1|once|TRBD2|TRBV6-5
TGTGCCAGCAGAGGGACTCGGGGAGGGGATGAGCAGTTCTTC
CASRGTRGGDEQFF
>TRBJ1-5|.|.|TRBV6-4
TGTGCCAGCAGTGCCTCCGGGGTCTTGGTTTTTAGTCAGCCCCAGCATTTT
CASSASGVLVFSQPQHF
>TRBJ2-7|once|.|TRBV4-3
TGCGCCAGCAGCCAAGAGGGGGGGACAGCCTACGAGCAGTACTTC
CASSQEGGTAYEQYF
>TRBJ1-2|once|.|TRBV28
TGTGCCAGCAGTTTATTGGGGGGACTTGGCTACACCTTC
CASSLLGGLGYTF
>TRBJ2-3|.|.|TRBV19
TGTGCCACTAAGGAGGTAGGGAGCACAGATACGCAGTATTTT
CATKEVGSTDTQYF
>TRBJ1-2|.|TRBD1|TRBV5-6
TGTGCCAGCAGCTTTTACTGGACAGGGGGCGACTATGGCTACACCTTC
CASSFYWTGGDYGYTF
>TRBJ1-3|.|.|TRBV19
TGTGCCAGTAGTATTAGGGGTCCAGTCTCTGGAAACACCATATATTTT
CASSIRGPVSGNTIYF
>TRBJ1-5|once|.|TRBV7-2
TGTGCCAGCAGCTCCAACAGGGACCAGCCCCAGCATTTT
CASSSNRDQPQHF
>TRBJ2-1|.|TRBD2|TRBV28
TGTGCCAGCGCCAGGCCTAGCGGGTACAATGAGCAGTTCTTC
CASARPSGYNEQFF
>TRBJ2-4|.|.|TRBV9
TGTGCCAGCAGCGTAGCCGGGGCTCCTCTCTACTTC
CASSVAGAPLYF
>TRBJ2-1|.|.|TRBV7-9
TGTGCCAGCAGCTTAGTCCCTTGGAATACCTCCTACAATGAGCAGTTCTTC
CASSLVPWNTSYNEQFF
>TRBJ2-3|.|.|TRBV28
TGTGCCAGCAGTTTACCGGCGGGATCCACAGATACGCAGTATTTT
CASSLPAGSTDTQYF
>TRBJ2-1|many|TRBD2|TRBV5-1
TGCGCCAGCAGAGGACTCCGGGACTACCTATACAATGAGCAGTTCTTC
CASRGLRDYLYNEQFF
>TRBJ1-5|.|.|TRBV28
TGTGCCAGCAGTGTCCGGGCGATGGACCCCAGGGTGTTT
CASSVRAMDPRVF
>TRBJ1-1|.|.|TRBV4-1
TGCGCCAGCAGCCTCTTGTCCCCGGCGGTCACTGAAGCTTTCTTT
CASSLLSPAVTEAFF
>TRBJ1-1|.|.|TRBV4-1
TGCGCCAGCAGCCGAGTGGGGGGAGGGCCCACTGAAGCTTTCTTT
CASSRVGGGPTEAFF
>TRBJ2-7|.|TRBD1|TRBV27
TGTGCCAGCACCGCCTGGACAGGGATCTACGAGCAGTACTTC
CASTAWTGIYEQYF
>TRBJ2-3|.|.|TRBV11-2
TGTGCCAGCAGCTTAGTATCAAGGGGGACAGATACGCAGTATTTT
CASSLVSRGTDTQYF
>TRBJ2-5|.|.|TRBV7-3
TGTGCCAGCAGCTCGACCGCTATGGCAGAGACCCAGTACTTC
CASSSTAMAETQYF
>TRBJ2-7|.|.|TRBV19
TGTGCCAGTAGTAGCGGGCAGGGAAACACAAGACATACCTACGAGCAGTACTTC
CASSSGQGNTRHTYEQYF
>TRBJ1-1|.|.|TRBV14
TGTGCCAGCAGCCAATTTCGGCACACTGAAGCTTTCTTT
CASSQFRHTEAFF
>TRBJ2-7|.|TRBD1|TRBV28
TGTGCCAGCAGTTTATTCGGGACAGCCTCCTACGAGCAGTACTTC
CASSLFGTASYEQYF
>TRBJ2-3|.|TRBD2|TRBV5-1
TGCGCCAGCAGCTTGCGGGTGCCTAGCGGGAGGAGGGAGGCAGATACGCAGTATTTT
CASSLRVPSGRREADTQYF
>TRBJ1-2|.|.|TRBV5-1
TGCGCCAGCAGCCTAGATCAGGGTAACTATGGCTACACCTTC
CASSLDQGNYGYTF
>TRBJ2-7|.|.|TRBV19
TGTGCCAGTAGCCTCCGGAGACAGGACGGGGAGCAGTACTTC
CASSLRRQDGEQYF
>TRBJ2-3|.|.|TRBV4-2
TGTGCCAGCAGCCAAGCCGGGAGAGGTGATACGCAGTATTTT
CASSQAGRGDTQYF